This T cell receptor (beta chain) was identified during a study of T cells in Graves' hyperthyroidism and ophthalmopathy (dated by TCRdb to the late 2010s). Concerning the study at large: Peripheral blood was sampled at the time of initial diagnosis, prior to any treatment. To identify TCR V-J signatures that set the groups apart, the researchers used a discovery cohort of 90 to 100 patients, made up of around 42 with Graves' ophthalmopathy and 55 to 65 with stable Graves' hyperthyroidism. Whether ophthalmopathy could be predicted prospectively was tested in an independent validation cohort made up of under 20 hyperthyroidism patients plus 17 patients who later progressed to ophthalmopathy. The approximately 100 discovery patients were divided at random into training and test sets in a 7:3 ratio. Once sampling was done, hyperthyroidism patients were given methimazole at a starting dose of 30 mg daily, whereas ophthalmopathy patients were given high-dose intravenous methylprednisolone. In six Graves' hyperthyroidism patients, the study also compared T-cell repertoires from thyroid tissue with T-cell repertoires from blood. TCR Vbeta CDR3 sequencing of 120 to 150 peripheral blood samples (over 40 ophthalmopathy, about 80 hyperthyroidism and approximately 17 progressor patients) is reported in the paper.

The CDR3 has 13 amino acids, counting the end cysteine and phenylalanine. The DNA shown is the 39-base CDR3, in frame from base 1. The junction shows trimming of 11 bases on V and 3 bases on J, plus 16 bases between the germline ends. The germline V gene provides CDR1 MDHEN and CDR2 SYDVKM. Stable Graves' hyperthyroidism was defined as the absence of progression to ophthalmopathy over 18 months of follow-up. Hyperthyroidism patients were aged 18 to 65 years and newly diagnosed, with disease duration of less than 2 months. Patients with uncontrolled infections, other autoimmune diseases, pregnancy or lactation were excluded. Diagnoses were established on the basis of clinical symptoms, serum thyroxine and TRAb, thyroid ultrasound, and orbital computed tomography. Ficoll-Paque density gradient centrifugation was used to isolate PBMCs from around 10 ml of fresh peripheral blood. Total RNA was extracted with Trizol reagent, and quality was checked on an Agilent 2100 Bioanalyzer.

Of note for this clonotype: Which antigen it targets is not known. Within one base of it there is no much larger clone, and no base qualities were kept.

The research as a whole found: No statistical method was used to fix the sample size in advance, and group allocation was not hidden from the investigators. A 13 V-J signature model separated ophthalmopathy from stable hyperthyroidism, with nearly 90% sensitivity and roughly 82% specificity in cross-validation and 80%/75% in testing. Most expanded thyroid clonotypes (frequency above 0.001) were also detected in blood, a finding suggesting that blood repertoires may reflect thyroid immune responses. In validation, the model predicted progression to ophthalmopathy with approximately 69% sensitivity and less than 80% specificity, a median of around 6.6 months before onset.

TCR beta CDR3 regions were amplified from RNA transcripts. The first round of RT-PCR for the TCR CDR3 was performed with the HTBI primer set and the Qiagen OneStep RT-PCR kit. A second multiplex PCR round built the libraries, followed by size selection and purification. The libraries were sequenced on an Illumina HiSeq2000 using paired-end 100 bp reads. Turning to the authors' computational methods: SOAPnuke was used to process the raw data, throwing out any read that contained adapters or uncalled bases, had a mean Phred below 15, or lacked an exact constant-primer or identifier match. COPE v1.2.5 was used to merge the high-quality paired reads, and each unique nucleotide sequence was defined as a clonotype. MiTCR v1.1 was used to align clonotypes to the IMGT TRBV, TRBD and TRBJ reference segments. The analysis was restricted to V-J combinations with a frequency above 0.0001, which together covered 98% to 99.2% of the repertoires. The TCS score was defined as F50 (clonal expansion) divided by E x V (chaos), with BLOSUM62-based TCRdist calculated between CDR3 peptides within each V-J. Welch's t-statistics and random forest reduced 500 to 550 V-J features to roughly 13, which were used in a naive Bayes classifier (R e1071). The raw public reads went through TCRdb reprocessing: fastp at Q25, MiXCR clone calling, in-frame beta chains kept. For every CDR3 protein sequence, its rows merge into one entry that carries the most common genes and DNA. TCRdb, not the authors, supplied the V and J calls. The sample records around 340,000 distinct CDR3 sequences, about 15% of which are singletons. Roughly 31% of the sample is in the top ten clones.

Sequencing input: blood. The clonotype was recovered from a man under 40 with Graves' hyperthyroidism. The V and J segments used are TRBV28 and TRBJ1-1; matching of 6 bases hints at TRBD1 as the D gene. The base sequence is TGTGCCGGCCGGCTCGAGGGGGACACTGAAGCTTTCTTT. Translated, it reads CAGRLEGDTEAFF.